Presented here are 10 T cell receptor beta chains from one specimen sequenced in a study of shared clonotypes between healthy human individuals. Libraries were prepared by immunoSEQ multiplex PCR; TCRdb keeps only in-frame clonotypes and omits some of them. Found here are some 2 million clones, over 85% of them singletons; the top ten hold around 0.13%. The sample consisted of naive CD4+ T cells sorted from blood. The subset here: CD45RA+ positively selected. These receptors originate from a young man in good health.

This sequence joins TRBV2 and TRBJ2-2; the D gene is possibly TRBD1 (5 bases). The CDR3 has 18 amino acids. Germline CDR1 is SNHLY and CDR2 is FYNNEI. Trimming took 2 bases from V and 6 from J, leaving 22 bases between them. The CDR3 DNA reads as TGTGCCAGCAGTGAAAGGGGCCGGGCAGGGTGGTCGCCCGGGGAGCTGTTTTTT. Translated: CASSERGRAGWSPGELFF.

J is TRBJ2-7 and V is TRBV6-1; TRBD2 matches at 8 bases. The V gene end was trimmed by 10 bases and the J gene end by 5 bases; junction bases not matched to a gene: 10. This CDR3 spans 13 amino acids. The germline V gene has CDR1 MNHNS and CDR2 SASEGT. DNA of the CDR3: TGTGCCACGGCAAGCGGGAGTATCCACGAGCAGTACTTC. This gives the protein CATASGSIHEQYF.

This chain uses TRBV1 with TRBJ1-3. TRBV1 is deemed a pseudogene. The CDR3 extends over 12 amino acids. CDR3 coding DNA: TGCACCAGCAGGAGCTCTGGAAACACCATATATTTT. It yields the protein CTSRSSGNTIYF.

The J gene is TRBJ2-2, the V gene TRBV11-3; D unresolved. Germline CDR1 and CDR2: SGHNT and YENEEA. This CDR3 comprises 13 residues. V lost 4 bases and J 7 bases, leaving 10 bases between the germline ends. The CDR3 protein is CASSSSLVGELFF. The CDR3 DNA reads TGTGCCAGCAGCTCGTCACTGGTCGGGGAGCTGTTTTTT.

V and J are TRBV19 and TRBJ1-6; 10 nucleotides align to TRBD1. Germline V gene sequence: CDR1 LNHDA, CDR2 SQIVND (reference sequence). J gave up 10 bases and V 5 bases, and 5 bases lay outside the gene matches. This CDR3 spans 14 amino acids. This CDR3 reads CASSVGQGNSPLHF. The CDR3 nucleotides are TGTGCCAGTAGTGTGGGACAGGGGAACTCACCCCTCCACTTT.

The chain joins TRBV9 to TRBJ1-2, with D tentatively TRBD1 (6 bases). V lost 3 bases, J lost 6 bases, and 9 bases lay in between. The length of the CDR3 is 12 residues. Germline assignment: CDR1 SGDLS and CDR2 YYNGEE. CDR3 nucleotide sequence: TGTGCCAGCAGCGACCGGACAGATGGCTACACCTTC. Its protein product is CASSDRTDGYTF.

The CDR3 reads CAISESSGAWETQYF. CDR3 nucleotide sequence: TGTGCCATCAGTGAGAGCTCGGGGGCGTGGGAGACCCAGTACTTC. This chain uses TRBV10-3 with TRBJ2-5; D tentatively fits TRBD1 or TRBD2 (6 bases each). Between the trimmed V and J ends, which lost 2 bases and 5 bases, there was a span of 15 bases. Germline loops: CDR1 ENHRY, CDR2 SYGVKD. The CDR3 totals 15 residues.

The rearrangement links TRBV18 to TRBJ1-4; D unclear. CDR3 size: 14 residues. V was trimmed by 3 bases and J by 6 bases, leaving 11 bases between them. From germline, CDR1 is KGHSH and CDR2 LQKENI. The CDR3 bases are TGTGCCAGCTCACCCACCATGGTAGATGAAAAACTGTTTTTT. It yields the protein CASSPTMVDEKLFF.

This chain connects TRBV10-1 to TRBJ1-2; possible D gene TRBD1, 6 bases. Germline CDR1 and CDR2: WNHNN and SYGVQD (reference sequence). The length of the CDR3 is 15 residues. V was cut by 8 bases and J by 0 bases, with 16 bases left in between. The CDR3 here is CASPLGGAPNYGYTF. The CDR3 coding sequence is TGCGCCAGCCCTCTCGGGGGCGCCCCTAACTATGGCTACACCTTC.

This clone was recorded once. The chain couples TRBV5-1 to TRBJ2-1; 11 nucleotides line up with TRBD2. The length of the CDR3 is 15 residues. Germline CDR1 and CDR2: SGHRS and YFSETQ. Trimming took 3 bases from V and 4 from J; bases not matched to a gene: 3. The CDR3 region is CASSSTSGGYNEQFF. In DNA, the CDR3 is TGCGCCAGCAGCTCCACTAGCGGGGGATACAATGAGCAGTTCTTC.